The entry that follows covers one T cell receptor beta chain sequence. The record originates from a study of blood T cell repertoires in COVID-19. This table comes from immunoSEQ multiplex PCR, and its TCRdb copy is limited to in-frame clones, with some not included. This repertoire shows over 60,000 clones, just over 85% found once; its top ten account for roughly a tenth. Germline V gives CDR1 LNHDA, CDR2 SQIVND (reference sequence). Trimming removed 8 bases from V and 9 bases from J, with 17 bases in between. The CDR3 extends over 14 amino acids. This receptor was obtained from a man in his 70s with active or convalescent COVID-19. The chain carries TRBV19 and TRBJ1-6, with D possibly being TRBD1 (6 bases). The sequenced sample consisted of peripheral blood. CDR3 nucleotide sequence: TGTGCCAGTCGGGGCCAGGGGCAGGGTTCACCCCTCCACTTT. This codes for CASRGQGQGSPLHF.